This T cell receptor beta chain was captured in a study of cytomegalovirus exposure and HLA in healthy donors. Overall study: From donors who were HLA-typed, an early data release held 75 million to 85 million unique TCRs. Broader study findings: Among the CMV-associated chains, a few were confirmed in vitro as specific for CMV antigens. Trimming of TCR beta V- and J-genes showed a link, identified in a later analysis, to a missense DCLRE1C variant.

Primers included in the PCR were 60 Vbeta and 13 Jbeta primers. The authors' processing: The count from a later analysis was about 80 million unique TCR beta chains, some 12 million of them shared. The method was immunoSEQ multiplex PCR; TCRdb's version includes in-frame clones alone and lacks a portion of them. V and J calls and clone size are copied from that table; D and trimming were computed from the DNA. Of around 89,000 clones in the sample, roughly 80% are singletons; the top ten hold approximately 1.3%. A few counts support this clone. Its antigen remains unidentified. The V and J ends lost 5 bases and 1 base respectively, with 8 bases between them. CDR1 is SGHDN and CDR2 is FVKESK in the germline V gene. The CDR3 is made up of 13 amino acids.

The sequence came from a girl aged 2-9 years in good health and CMV-seropositive. Specimen: PBMCs. The chain couples TRBV14 to TRBJ1-1, with D uncertain. The CDR3 sequence is CASSWGGNTEAFF. The CDR3 nucleotides are TGTGCCAGCAGCTGGGGAGGGAACACTGAAGCTTTCTTT.